This T cell receptor (beta chain) appears in the sequencing data of a study of spatial heterogeneity in lung cancer. Background on the study: Each time, sequencing found more beta-chain sequences than alpha-chain sequences. A unique TCR and UMI combination showed up more than ten times in raw reads, on average.

Every cDNA TCR molecule received its own unique molecular identifier. TCRdb re-called the 5' RACE reads with MiXCR, one entry per CDR3 protein. The sample consists of approximately 13,000 distinct CDR3 sequences, approximately 4.8% of them appearing once. In this sample, this clonotype turned up many times. A library made for alpha chains picked up this beta chain off target, so its size means little. As to time point: sample taken at primary tumor resection. No cells were sorted before sequencing. The whole RNA sequenced was extracted from tumor, nontumor lung or frozen PBMC. Patients with untreated early-stage non-small cell lung cancer, numbering 72, were the donors. The starting material was lung tumor tissue, obtained at surgery. This clonotype was obtained from a human donor with early-stage non-small cell lung cancer.

CDR3 nucleotides: TGTGCCATCAGGGACGAGGAGGGTTGGAATCAGCCCCAGCATTTT. Residues: CAIRDEEGWNQPQHF. This chain joins TRBV10-3 and TRBJ1-5; no clear D. Germline V gives CDR1 ENHRY, CDR2 SYGVKD. Trimming pared 6 bases from V and 4 bases from J, leaving 16 bases between. The CDR3 is made up of 15 amino acids.